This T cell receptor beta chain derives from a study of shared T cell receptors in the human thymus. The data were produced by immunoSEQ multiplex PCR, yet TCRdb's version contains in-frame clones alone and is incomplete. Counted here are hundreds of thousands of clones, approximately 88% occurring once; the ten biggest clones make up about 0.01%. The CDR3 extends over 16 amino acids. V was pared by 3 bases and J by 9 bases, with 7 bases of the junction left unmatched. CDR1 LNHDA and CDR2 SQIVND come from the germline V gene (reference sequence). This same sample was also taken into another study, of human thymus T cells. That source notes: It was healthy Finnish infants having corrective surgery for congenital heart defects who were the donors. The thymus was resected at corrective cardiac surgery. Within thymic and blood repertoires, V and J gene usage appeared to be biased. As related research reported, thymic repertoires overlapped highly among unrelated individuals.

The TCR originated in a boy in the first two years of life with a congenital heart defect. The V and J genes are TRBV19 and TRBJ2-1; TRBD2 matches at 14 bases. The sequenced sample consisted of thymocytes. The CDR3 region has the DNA TGTGCCAGTAGTATGGAGGGACTAGCGGGAGTATCTGAGCAGTTCTTC. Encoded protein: CASSMEGLAGVSEQFF. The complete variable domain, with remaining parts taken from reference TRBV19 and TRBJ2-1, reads DGGITQSPKYLFRKEGQNVTLSCEQNLNHDAMYWYRQDPGQGLRLIYYSQIVNDFQKGDIAEGYSVSREKKESFPLTVTSAQKNPTAFYLCASSMEGLAGVSEQFFGPGTRLTVL.